This TCR beta chain was observed in a study of cytomegalovirus exposure and HLA in healthy donors. In the study overall: A subsequent analysis reported that the 120 or so validation repertoires were produced on the same platform that had also been used for the 666 first-cohort repertoires.

The CDR3 consists of 15 residues. Germline CDR1 and CDR2: SGHRS and YFSETQ. V was clipped by 0 bases and J by 8 bases; unmatched bases: 11. General study points: The classifier, whose performance was assessed in both the original and validation cohorts, reportedly diagnosed cytomegalovirus status with high specificity and sensitivity. Most TCR sequences proved rare, with some public TCRs found in many donors. Cytomegalovirus-associated TCR beta chains were listed, numbering approximately 150.

Some clones are missing from TCRdb's copy, which holds only in-frame ones; the method was immunoSEQ multiplex PCR. The sample has 110,000 or so clones, approximately 86% seen once; the top ten hold 3% to 4%. With regard to this clone: Its antigen remains unknown.

The chain combines TRBV5-1 with TRBJ2-7; TRBD2 matches at 7 bases. Sample: PBMCs. This sequence originates from a woman between 18 and 29 years old in good health and CMV-seropositive. CDR3 sequence reads: CASSLGSGLEGKQYF. CDR3 nucleotides: TGCGCCAGCAGCTTGGGTTCAGGACTAGAAGGAAAGCAGTACTTC.